These 10 T cell receptor beta chains originate from one sample sequenced in a study of identical twins. TCRdb re-called the 5' RACE reads with MiXCR, one entry per CDR3 protein. The repertoire holds more than 1.5 million distinct CDR3 sequences, with 32% as singletons. The material sequenced was cord blood. The receptors were gathered from a newborn girl in good health.

This clonotype has more than one count but fewer than ten. J is TRBJ2-3 and V is TRBV4-2; 10 positions agree with TRBD2. Germline V lookup: CDR1 LGHNA, CDR2 YNFKEQ. This CDR3 region has 19 residues. The trim removed 0 bases at V and 0 bases at J, leaving 9 bases unmatched. CDR3 bases: TGTGCCAGCAGCCAAGAGTATCTAGCGGGGGACCCTAGCACAGATACGCAGTATTTT. Amino acid sequence: CASSQEYLAGDPSTDTQYF.

The chain carries TRBV10-3 and TRBJ1-5; the D is unclear. V was shortened by 2 bases and J by 7 bases, with 6 bases between the two germline ends. Germline CDR1 reads ENHRY; CDR2 reads SYGVKD. The CDR3 is made up of 12 amino acids. CDR3 DNA: TGTGCCATCAGTGAGGGAACGCAGCCCCAGCATTTT. Amino acid sequence: CAISEGTQPQHF.

This sequence joins TRBV30 and TRBJ2-5; D ambiguous. Germline CDR1 GTSNPN, CDR2 SVGIG (reference sequence). Trimming took off 3 bases at V and 11 bases at J, with 7 bases between the two ends. The CDR3 extends over 9 amino acids. CDR3 sequence (DNA): TGTGCCTGGAGGAATGAGCAGTACTTC. This sequence encodes CAWRNEQYF.

The CDR3 DNA reads as TGTGCCAGCAGCCAGAACGGGGGGAAAGAGACCCGGTACTTC. It encodes CASSQNGGKETRYF. The chain couples TRBV6-2 or TRBV6-3 to TRBJ2-7; 7 nucleotides align to TRBD2. The junction had 17 bases not matched to a gene; V was cut back by 6 bases and J by 12 bases. Germline lookup yields CDR1 MNHEY and CDR2 SVGEGT. CDR3 length: 14 residues.

This clonotype has only one observation. The junction and the germline gene differ at one end; a read error may be behind it. The gene calls are TRBV20-1 and TRBJ2-1; TRBD2 matches 11 bases. Germline V CDR1 and CDR2: DFQATT, SNEGSKA (reference sequence). The CDR3 runs 16 residues. The CDR3 loop is CSAGDLTSGSGNEQFF. The CDR3 DNA reads TGCAGTGCTGGAGACCTAACTAGCGGGAGTGGTAATGAGCAGTTCTTC.

This rearrangement joins TRBV5-1 to TRBJ1-1, with D tentatively TRBD1 (5 bases). With 0 bases removed from V and 3 bases from J, the gap between germline ends came to 12 bases. The CDR3 sequence is 15 residues long. Germline values: CDR1 SGHRS, CDR2 YFSETQ. The CDR3 DNA follows: TGCGCCAGCAGCTTGGTAGGACAAACCTACACTGAAGCTTTCTTT. Protein sequence: CASSLVGQTYTEAFF.

The table lists this clonotype with a few counts. The chain is built from TRBV28 and TRBJ2-3; perhaps TRBD1 as D (5 bases). The CDR3 has 14 amino acids. Germline V lookup: CDR1 MDHEN, CDR2 SYDVKM. The V gene lost 0 bases and the J gene lost 4 bases, with 8 bases spanning the gap. The CDR3 region has the DNA TGTGCCAGCAGTTTATGGGACACTCCAGATACGCAGTATTTT. This codes for CASSLWDTPDTQYF.

The V call is TRBV6-1, the J call TRBJ2-2; 9 positions match TRBD1. Germline values: CDR1 MNHNS, CDR2 SASEGT. Trimming at V came to 5 bases and at J to 7 bases, leaving 11 bases not matched to a gene. The CDR3 covers 16 residues. The CDR3 loop reads CASSKQGAIKGGELFF. In DNA form, the CDR3 reads TGTGCCAGCAGTAAACAGGGGGCGATAAAAGGCGGGGAGCTGTTTTTT.

The chain recombines TRBV4-1 with TRBJ2-1, with 8 bases matching TRBD2. Germline V gene lookup returns CDR1 MGHRA and CDR2 YSYEKL. Trimming at V came to 1 base and at J to 6 bases, leaving 11 bases not matched to a gene. The CDR3 loop spans 17 amino acids. The CDR3 spells CASSQGAGAARFNEQFF. In DNA form, the CDR3 reads TGCGCCAGCAGCCAAGGAGCGGGGGCCGCGAGATTCAATGAGCAGTTCTTC.

J is TRBJ2-1 and V is TRBV6-5; D unclear. Germline values: CDR1 MNHEY, CDR2 SVGAGI. The CDR3 loop spans 11 amino acids. Trimming removed 6 bases from V and 9 bases from J, with 9 bases in between. DNA of the CDR3: TGTGCCAGCAGGGCGTTGAGTGAGCAGTTCTTC. This sequence encodes CASRALSEQFF.